These 11 T cell receptor beta chains originate from one sample sequenced in a study of circulating CD8 cells and anti-PD-1 response in melanoma. The QIAseq Immune Repertoire TCR panel built the libraries from roughly 15 ng of total RNA. From the reads, TCRdb called clonotypes with MiXCR, one entry per CDR3 protein. The table records roughly 630 distinct CDR3 sequences, 5.5% to 8% of them present only once. Four subsets defined by PD-1 and/or TIGIT were sorted from live CD3+CD8+TCRalphabeta+ cells. This specimen was CD8+ T cells from PBMCs, taken at baseline or after one month of anti-PD-1 therapy (not recorded which). Receptor source: a human donor with melanoma.

This clonotype has a handful of counts. The J gene is TRBJ2-3, the V gene TRBV30; 10 bases fit TRBD2. Germline values: CDR1 GTSNPN, CDR2 SVGIG (reference sequence). The CDR3 covers 15 residues. V lost 3 bases, J lost 5 bases, and 8 bases stayed unmatched. As DNA, the CDR3 is TGTGCCTGGAGAAGCGGGGGGGCCGAGGAAGATACGCAGTATTTT. Residues: CAWRSGGAEEDTQYF.

By share, this clonotype ranks as large. The V call is TRBV13, the J call TRBJ2-5; D may be TRBD1 (5 bases). Germline values: CDR1 PRHDT, CDR2 FYEKMQ (reference sequence). The V end was cut by 3 bases, the J end by 5 bases, with 10 bases between. The CDR3 runs 13 residues. CDR3 in amino acids: CASSFSGWETQYF. CDR3 nucleotides: TGTGCCAGCAGCTTTTCAGGGTGGGAGACCCAGTACTTC. Supplemented by reference TRBV13 and TRBJ2-5, the full variable domain reads AAGVIQSPRHLIKEKRETATLKCYPIPRHDTVYWYQQGPGQDPQFLISFYEKMQSDKGSIPDRFSAQQFSDYHSELNMSSLELGDSALYFCASSFSGWETQYFGPGTRLLVL.

This clonotype is large (0.1 to 1%). The chain carries TRBV7-9 and TRBJ2-7, with 9 bases matching TRBD1. The germline gives CDR1 SEHNR, CDR2 FQNEAQ (reference sequence). V was pared by 3 bases and J by 1 base, with 4 bases of the junction left unmatched. The CDR3 is 15 amino acids. The CDR3 spells CASSFTGTGSYEQYF. CDR3 coding DNA: TGTGCCAGCAGCTTCACCGGGACAGGGTCCTACGAGCAGTACTTC.

This clonotype is large within its sample. The chain links TRBV7-2 to TRBJ1-2; D remains unclear. The CDR3 is 14 residues long. The germline V gene has CDR1 SGHTA and CDR2 FQGNSA. V lost 5 bases and J 7 bases, leaving 17 bases between the germline ends. The CDR3 sequence is CASSVRVPLFGYTF. The CDR3 DNA sequence: TGTGCCAGCAGCGTGCGCGTACCATTATTTGGCTACACCTTC. Variable domain in full (rest from reference TRBV7-2 and TRBJ1-2): GAGVSQSPSNKVTEKGKDVELRCDPISGHTALYWYRQSLGQGLEFLIYFQGNSAPDKSGLPSDRFSAERTGGSVSTLTIQRTQQEDSAVYLCASSVRVPLFGYTFGSGTRLTVV.

This clonotype qualifies as medium-sized. The chain uses TRBV5-6 and TRBJ1-6; D is perhaps TRBD1 (5 bases). V lost 0 bases, J lost 13 bases, and 20 bases lay in between. Per the germline V gene, CDR1 is SGHDT and CDR2 is YYEEEE. CDR3 size: 16 residues. CDR3 loop: CASSLASTALLFPLHF. CDR3 DNA sequence: TGTGCCAGCAGCTTGGCCTCGACAGCGCTCCTATTTCCCCTCCACTTT.

In its sample, this clonotype is medium-sized. This chain connects TRBV28 to TRBJ2-7, with D unclear. Trimming shortened V by 6 bases and J by 2 bases, and 14 bases separated the two germline ends. Germline CDR1 is MDHEN and CDR2 is SYDVKM. This CDR3 contains 14 residues. CDR3 loop: CASRPTSTTYEQYF. CDR3 sequence (DNA): TGTGCCAGCAGGCCAACAAGTACAACCTACGAGCAGTACTTC.

By share, this clonotype ranks as large. The chain has TRBV4-2 and TRBJ2-1, with D unclear. CDR3 length: 13 residues. Germline V gives CDR1 LGHNA, CDR2 YNFKEQ. V dropped 3 bases and J dropped 6 bases, with 9 bases sitting between them. This chain's CDR3 is CASSHPELNEQFF. The CDR3 nucleotides read TGTGCCAGCAGCCACCCTGAACTCAATGAGCAGTTCTTC.

By share of the sample, this clonotype is large. The chain employs TRBV30 and TRBJ1-5; D is ambiguous. This CDR3 spans 12 amino acids. The V and J ends lost 4 bases and 4 bases respectively, with 8 bases between them. The germline V gene has CDR1 GTSNPN and CDR2 SVGIG (reference sequence). The CDR3 DNA reads TGTGCCTGGACGACCGGTAATCAGCCCCAGCATTTT. It codes for CAWTTGNQPQHF.

This chain links TRBV28 with TRBJ2-6; D gene uncertain. This CDR3 region has 15 residues. Between the trimmed V and J ends, which lost 6 bases and 2 bases, there was a span of 11 bases. Germline CDR1 and CDR2: MDHEN and SYDVKM. The CDR3 bases are TGTGCCAGCAGCCCGATGAAAACTGGGGCCAACGTCCTGACTTTC. Translation: CASSPMKTGANVLTF.

In its sample, this clonotype ranks as large (0.1 to 1%). This rearrangement joins TRBV20-1 to TRBJ1-1; D remains unclear. The CDR3 consists of 15 residues. The germline V gene has CDR1 DFQATT and CDR2 SNEGSKA (reference sequence). The ends were cut back, 4 bases at V and 1 base at J, with 16 bases in the middle. Written as DNA, the CDR3 is TGCAGTGCTAAGGACCTCGGTCAGCAGAACACTGAAGCTTTCTTT. It encodes CSAKDLGQQNTEAFF.

This clonotype is labeled as large (0.1 to 1%). The chain employs TRBV30 and TRBJ2-7; perhaps TRBD1 as D (5 bases). Looked up from germline, CDR1 is GTSNPN and CDR2 is SVGIG (reference sequence). The CDR3 is 13 amino acids. V lost 5 bases and J 0 bases, leaving 11 bases between the germline ends. This CDR3 reads CAWVPGHSYEQYF. The DNA for the CDR3 is TGTGCCTGGGTTCCCGGACACTCCTACGAGCAGTACTTC.